This section outlines one T cell receptor beta chain sequence together with its context. Sequenced by immunoSEQ multiplex PCR; TCRdb stores in-frame clones only, minus some. The sample lists fewer than 15,000 clones; approximately 40% were seen once. The data originate from a study of graft-versus-host responses after intestinal transplantation. Study context: Multivisceral, liver-intestinal, or isolated intestinal transplants were given to recipients.

The authors combined roughly 200,000 CFSE-labeled responder cells with roughly 200,000 irradiated, violet-dye-labeled stimulator cells in plates. The CDR3 runs 15 residues. V was clipped by 6 bases and J by 6 bases, with 20 bases between them. Germline CDR1 reads SGHVS; CDR2 reads FQNEAQ. The chain carries TRBV7-8 and TRBJ1-1; a possible D gene is TRBD1 (5 bases). The receptor's source is a human patient who received an intestinal transplant. This material consisted of alloreactive CD8+ T cells from a mixed lymphocyte reaction culture, taken before intestinal transplant. Documented subset: CFSE-low proliferating T cells sorted from roughly six-day pre-transplant mixed lymphocyte reaction (GvH or HvG direction). The CDR3 protein is CASRPKRWRGPEAFF. CDR3 coding DNA: TGTGCCAGCAGGCCTAAGAGGTGGAGGGGACCTGAAGCTTTCTTT.